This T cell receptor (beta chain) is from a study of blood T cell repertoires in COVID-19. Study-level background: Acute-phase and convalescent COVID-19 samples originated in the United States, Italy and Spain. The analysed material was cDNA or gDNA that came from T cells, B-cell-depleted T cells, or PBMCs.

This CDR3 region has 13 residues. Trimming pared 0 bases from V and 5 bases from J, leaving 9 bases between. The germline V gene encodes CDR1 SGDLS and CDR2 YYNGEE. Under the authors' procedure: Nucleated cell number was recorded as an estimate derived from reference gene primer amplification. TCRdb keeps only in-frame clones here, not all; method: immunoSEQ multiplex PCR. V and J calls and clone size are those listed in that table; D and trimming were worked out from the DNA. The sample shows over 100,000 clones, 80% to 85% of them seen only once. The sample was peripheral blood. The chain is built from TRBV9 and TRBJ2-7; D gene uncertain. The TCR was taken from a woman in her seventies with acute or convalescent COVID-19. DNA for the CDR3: TGTGCCAGCAGCGTAGTACGAGTCCACGAGCAGTACTTC. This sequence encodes CASSVVRVHEQYF.